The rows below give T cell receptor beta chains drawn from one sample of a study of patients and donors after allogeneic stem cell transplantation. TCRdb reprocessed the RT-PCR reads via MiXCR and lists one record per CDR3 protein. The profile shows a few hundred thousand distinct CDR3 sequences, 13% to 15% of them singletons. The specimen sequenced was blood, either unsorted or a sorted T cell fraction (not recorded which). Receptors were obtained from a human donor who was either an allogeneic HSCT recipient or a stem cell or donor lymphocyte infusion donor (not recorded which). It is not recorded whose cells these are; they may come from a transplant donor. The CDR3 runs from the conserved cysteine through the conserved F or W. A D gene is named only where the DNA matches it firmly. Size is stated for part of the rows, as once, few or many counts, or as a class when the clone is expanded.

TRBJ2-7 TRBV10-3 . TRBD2 CAISDPGTTNYEQYF TGTGCCATCAGTGACCCCGGGACTACTAACTACGAGCAGTACTTC
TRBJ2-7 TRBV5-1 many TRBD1 CASSLDVRTVGQGSYEQYF TGCGCCAGCAGCTTGGACGTAAGGACGGTGGGACAGGGATCCTACGAGCAGTACTTC
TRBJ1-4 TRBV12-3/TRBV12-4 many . CASHFGGSSEKLFF TGTGCCAGTCATTTTGGGGGTTCTAGTGAAAAACTGTTTTTT
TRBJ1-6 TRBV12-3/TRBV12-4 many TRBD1 CASKIDRGEWSPYNSPLHF TGTGCCAGCAAGATCGACAGGGGTGAATGGTCCCCCTATAATTCACCCCTCCACTTT
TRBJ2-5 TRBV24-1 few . CATSDSGGETQYF TGTGCCACCAGTGATAGTGGAGGGGAGACCCAGTACTTC
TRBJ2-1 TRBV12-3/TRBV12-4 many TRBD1 CASSSDRDRQFF TGTGCCAGCAGTTCCGACAGGGATCGGCAGTTCTTC
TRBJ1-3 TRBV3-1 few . CASSQGSFNSGNTIYF TGTGCCAGCAGCCAAGGCTCATTCAACTCTGGAAACACCATATATTTT
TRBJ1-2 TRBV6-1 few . CASSIQGPYGYTF TGTGCCAGCAGCATACAGGGCCCATATGGCTACACCTTC
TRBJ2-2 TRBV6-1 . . CASRIQGRGTGELFF TGTGCCAGCAGGATTCAGGGAAGGGGCACCGGGGAGCTGTTTTTT
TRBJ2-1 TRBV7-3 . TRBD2 CASSLRTAGVNEQFF TGTGCCAGCAGCTTAAGGACGGCGGGAGTCAATGAGCAGTTCTTC
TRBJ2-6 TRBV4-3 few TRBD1 CASSQGTGGFRGANVLTF TGCGCCAGCAGCCAAGGGACAGGGGGCTTTAGAGGGGCCAACGTCCTGACTTTC
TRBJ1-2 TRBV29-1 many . CSGGSQGNGYTF TGCAGCGGGGGGAGCCAAGGAAATGGCTACACCTTC
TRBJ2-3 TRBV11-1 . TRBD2 CASSLQRGTSTDTQYF TGTGCCAGCAGCTTACAGCGGGGGACCAGCACAGATACGCAGTATTTT
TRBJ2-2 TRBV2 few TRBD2 CASGAGGNTGELFF TGTGCCAGCGGGGCGGGAGGAAACACCGGGGAGCTGTTTTTT
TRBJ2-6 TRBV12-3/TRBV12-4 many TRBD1 CASSRDRVRANVLTF TGTGCCAGCAGTCGAGACAGGGTGAGGGCCAACGTCCTGACTTTC
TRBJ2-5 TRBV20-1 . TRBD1 CSARDRVLRETQYF TGCAGTGCTAGGGACAGGGTACTCCGAGAGACCCAGTACTTC
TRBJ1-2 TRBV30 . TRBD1 CACLGQSLNYGYTF TGTGCCTGCCTGGGACAGTCCCTTAACTATGGCTACACCTTC
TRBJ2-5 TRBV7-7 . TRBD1 CASSSSDRAAQETQYF TGTGCTAGCAGCTCTTCGGACAGGGCCGCGCAAGAGACCCAGTACTTC
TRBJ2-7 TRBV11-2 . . CASSLQDYPGAEQYF TGTGCCAGCAGCTTACAGGACTACCCTGGGGCCGAGCAGTACTTC
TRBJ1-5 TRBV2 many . CASKAGINQPQHF TGTGCCAGCAAGGCCGGGATCAATCAGCCCCAGCATTTT
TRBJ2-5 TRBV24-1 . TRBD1 CATSVPDRSSQETQYF TGTGCCACCAGCGTTCCGGACAGGTCCTCTCAAGAGACCCAGTACTTC
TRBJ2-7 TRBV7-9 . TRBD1 CASSRGQGMKQYF TGTGCCAGCAGCCGCGGACAGGGCATGAAGCAGTACTTC
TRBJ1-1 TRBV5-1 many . CASSLARRAENTEAFF TGCGCCAGCAGCTTGGCCAGGAGGGCCGAGAACACTGAAGCTTTCTTT
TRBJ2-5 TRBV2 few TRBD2 CARGLAGGETQYF TGTGCCAGGGGACTAGCGGGGGGAGAGACCCAGTACTTC
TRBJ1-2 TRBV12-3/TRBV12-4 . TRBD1 CASSPTGEGYTF TGTGCCAGCAGTCCCACAGGGGAAGGCTACACCTTC
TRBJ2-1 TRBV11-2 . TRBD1 CASSLQTPTGDNEQFF TGTGCCAGCAGCTTACAAACGCCTACAGGGGACAATGAGCAGTTCTTC